This TCR beta chain is drawn from a study of blood T cells in healthy people across ages. The study, taken as a whole, reports: Naive T cell percentage and TCR beta diversity correlated strongly. The unknown donor CMV status may have confounded expanded clonotype changes.

This clonotype was counted many times. Antigen: not known. A second PCR of about 6 to 11 cycles used a sample-barcoded 5' primer and a J-beta primer mix. TCRdb processed the 5' RACE reads anew with MiXCR; each CDR3 protein has one entry. The table lists roughly 900,000 distinct CDR3 sequences, about 30% of them singletons. The study drew donors from healthy Caucasian individuals in Russia aged about 6 to 95. The sample comprised blood. This clonotype was obtained from a woman older than 75 in good health.

CDR3: CASSYSRWSGGWETQYF. The CDR3 nucleotides read TGTGCCAGCAGTTACTCGAGGTGGAGCGGGGGCTGGGAGACCCAGTACTTC. This sequence joins TRBV6-2 or TRBV6-3 and TRBJ2-5; 8 bases fit TRBD2. The CDR3 is 17 amino acids. Germline V CDR1 and CDR2: MNHEY, SVGEGT. V dropped 0 bases and J dropped 5; count of bases not matched to a gene: 11.